The T cell receptor (beta chain) under discussion was sequenced for a study of blood T cells in healthy people across ages. Study summary: About one barcoded TCR beta cDNA was captured per two T cells.

The use of a sample-barcoded 5' primer and a J-beta primer mix characterized a second PCR of roughly 6 to 11 cycles. MiXCR was run by TCRdb on the 5' RACE reads, yielding one entry per CDR3 protein. The sample holds approximately 730,000 distinct CDR3 sequences; roughly 50% are singletons and the top ten take about 42%. The sample consisted of blood. The TCR was taken from a man older than 75 in good health.

CDR3 sequence (DNA): TGTGCCAGCAGGGATACAGGGCTGGGCGAGCAGTACTTC. It specifies CASRDTGLGEQYF. The rearrangement links TRBV6-5 to TRBJ2-4; the D gene is possibly TRBD1 (6 bases). The closer fit of TRBJ2-7 to the DNA end suggests the J call may be wrong. This CDR3 contains 13 residues. Germline CDR1 MNHEY, CDR2 SVGAGI.